The 13 T cell receptor beta chains in this list originate from one sample, sequenced in a study of T cell repertoires in cytomegalovirus infection (dated by TCRdb to about 2019). The treatment or condition tag for this specimen amounts to: in vitro stimulation with specific CMV peptide epitopes to enrich CMV-specific T cells. Sequencing took place on an Illumina HiSeq 1500. In-frame beta chains were kept once TCRdb had trimmed the public reads at Q25 with fastp and called clones with MiXCR. Merged by CDR3 protein, the rows form single entries marked with the most common genes and DNA. The sample data list 650,000 to 850,000 distinct CDR3 sequences, and about 28% of these were observed just once. Around 12% of the sample belongs to the ten largest clones. These TCRs' antigens remain unknown. The starting material was cultured CD8+ T cells from PBMCs, obtained from culture after CMV antigen stimulation. The receptors shown here come from a human donor in good health (CMV status not recorded). Some clones in this sample may be carry-over from other donors' samples.

This clonotype was recorded at least ten times. The chain uses TRBV7-2 and TRBJ1-1, with D maybe TRBD1 (5 bases). Germline assignment: CDR1 SGHTA and CDR2 FQGNSA. Deletions cut 2 bases from V and 5 bases from J, with 9 bases between. CDR3 size: 13 residues. In DNA, the CDR3 is TGTGCCAGCAGCTTACGACAGTGGACTGAAGCTTTCTTT. It yields the protein CASSLRQWTEAFF.

The CDR3 reads CSGGGAKNIQYF. The DNA for the CDR3 is TGCAGCGGGGGGGGAGCCAAAAACATTCAGTACTTC. This chain links TRBV20-1 with TRBJ2-4; 8 bases align to TRBD2. Germline V CDR1 and CDR2: DFQATT, SNEGSKA (reference sequence). The CDR3 contains 12 residues.

The J gene is TRBJ1-5, the V gene TRBV19, with a weak D call TRBD1 (5 bases). The germline V and J ends were trimmed by 2 bases and 0 bases, with 8 bases remaining between them. The CDR3 contains 15 residues. Germline V gene lookup returns CDR1 LNHDA and CDR2 SQIVND (reference sequence). CDR3 in amino acids: CASSINQGSNQPQHF. The DNA for the CDR3 is TGTGCCAGTAGTATAAATCAGGGTAGCAATCAGCCCCAGCATTTT.

This clonotype showed up just a few times. V gene TRBV6-6 combines with J gene TRBJ1-2; 7 positions match TRBD1. J lost 6 bases, V lost 2 bases, and 12 bases had no gene match. CDR1 is MNHNY and CDR2 is SVGAGI in the germline V gene (reference sequence). The CDR3 has 16 residues. The CDR3 sequence is CASSYTAGGWENGYTF. DNA for the CDR3: TGTGCCAGCAGTTACACTGCAGGGGGGTGGGAGAATGGCTACACCTTC.

V is TRBV4-2 and J is TRBJ1-2; TRBD1 aligns across 12 bases. The CDR3 sequence is 17 residues long. CDR1 and CDR2 from the germline V gene are LGHNA and YNFKEQ. The ends lost 3 bases at V and 8 bases at J; junction bases unmatched: 13. Here the CDR3 reads CASSQPGQGAPGQGYTF. The CDR3 DNA reads as TGTGCCAGCAGCCAGCCGGGACAGGGGGCGCCAGGGCAGGGCTACACCTTC.

The chain couples TRBV7-9 to TRBJ2-1; 9 nucleotides align to TRBD1. V was pared by 5 bases and J by 7 bases, with 9 bases of the junction left unmatched. Germline CDR1 reads SEHNR; CDR2 reads FQNEAQ (reference sequence). The CDR3 is made up of 15 amino acids. Written as DNA, the CDR3 is TGTGCCAGCAGCCAGAGCACAGGGGGCTGGAATGAGCAGTTCTTC. It specifies CASSQSTGGWNEQFF. The full variable domain, in which reference TRBV7-9 and TRBJ2-1 provide the parts outside the CDR3, is DTGVSQNPRHKITKRGQNVTFRCDPISEHNRLYWYRQTLGQGPEFLTYFQNEAQLEKSRLLSDRFSAERPKGSFSTLEIQRTEQGDSAMYLCASSQSTGGWNEQFFGPGTRLTVL.

This clonotype has only a few counts. For the CDR3, the DNA is TGCGCCAGCAGCCAAGAGGAGTTTGTGGGTAGGGGCTACACCTTC. This sequence encodes CASSQEEFVGRGYTF. The rearrangement uses TRBV4-3 and TRBJ1-2; D remains ambiguous. CDR3 size: 15 residues. Trimming took 0 bases from V and 8 from J, leaving 16 bases between them. Germline assignment: CDR1 LGHNA and CDR2 YSLEER.

This clonotype was counted ten times or more. The chain is built from TRBV6-2 or TRBV6-3 and TRBJ2-7; D may correspond to TRBD1 or TRBD2 (6 bases each). This CDR3 comprises 14 residues. Germline values: CDR1 MNHEY, CDR2 SVGEGT. V was shortened by 6 bases and J by 4 bases, with 16 bases between the two germline ends. The CDR3 spells CASRGTGGLYEQYV. The CDR3 coding sequence is TGTGCCAGCAGGGGGACTGGGGGCCTTTACGAGCAGTACGTC.

The gene calls are TRBV12-3 or TRBV12-4 and TRBJ1-1, with D unresolved. The length of the CDR3 is 14 residues. V was pared by 2 bases and J by 1 base, with 8 bases between. CDR3: CASSLSAPNTEAFF. CDR3 nucleotides: TGTGCCAGCAGTTTATCAGCACCGAACACTGAAGCTTTCTTT.

This clonotype was detected only a few times. The rearrangement uses TRBV6-1 and TRBJ1-1; D perhaps matches TRBD1 (5 bases). The germline V gene encodes CDR1 MNHNS and CDR2 SASEGT. Trimming took off 1 base at V and 0 bases at J, with 12 bases between the two ends. This CDR3 contains 16 residues. DNA for the CDR3: TGTGCCAGCAGTGAAGGGGGCTGGGGTTTGAACACTGAAGCTTTCTTT. This encodes CASSEGGWGLNTEAFF.

This clonotype was recorded many times. This chain uses TRBV20-1 with TRBJ2-1; 8 bases are a match to TRBD2. The trim removed 1 base at V and 6 bases at J, leaving 8 bases unmatched. The germline V gene has CDR1 DFQATT and CDR2 SNEGSKA (reference sequence). This CDR3 contains 15 residues. The CDR3 DNA reads as TGCAGTGCTAGAGTCTCGCGGGGGGAATCCAATGAGCAGTTCTTC. This encodes CSARVSRGESNEQFF.

This clonotype was counted many times. This chain joins TRBV7-8 and TRBJ1-1; 9 bases fit TRBD1. V trimming: 3 bases; J trimming: 4 bases; junction bases outside the gene matches: 6. CDR3 length equals 15 residues. CDR1 is SGHVS, CDR2 FQNEAQ, per germline. This CDR3 reads CASSLGQGLTTEAFF. CDR3 nucleotide sequence: TGTGCCAGCAGCTTGGGACAGGGCCTAACCACTGAAGCTTTCTTT.

This clonotype has ten or more counts. This chain links TRBV7-9 with TRBJ2-1; D is undetermined. V lost 5 bases, J lost 6 bases, and 2 bases lay in between. This CDR3 has 10 amino acids. Germline CDR1 SEHNR, CDR2 FQNEAQ (reference sequence). The DNA for the CDR3 is TGTGCCAGCAGCCGCAATGAGCAGTTCTTC. Its protein is CASSRNEQFF.